This TCR beta chain was profiled in a study of blood T cells in healthy people across ages. This clonotype has more than one count but fewer than ten. The antigen is not known. Overall study findings and caveats: Diversity of TCR beta per million T cells declined in a roughly linear way with age.

Trimming removed 2 bases from V and 5 bases from J, with 12 bases in between. Germline V gene lookup returns CDR1 SGDLS and CDR2 YYNGEE. The CDR3 runs 14 residues. Alongside a J-beta primer mix, a sample-barcoded 5' primer served in a second PCR lasting roughly 7 to 11 cycles. TCRdb called the 5' RACE reads again in MiXCR, with one record for every CDR3 protein. The profile covers 650,000 or so distinct CDR3 sequences, with roughly half appearing a single time and approximately 12% taken by the ten largest. The V gene is TRBV9, the J gene TRBJ2-3; the D call may be TRBD1 or TRBD2 (5 bases each). The sample consisted of blood. The receptor was isolated from an elderly woman in good health. The CDR3 DNA sequence: TGTGCCAGCAGCGTGAGGGGCATCGTAGATACGCAGTATTTT. Protein product: CASSVRGIVDTQYF.